This TCR beta chain was sequenced in a study of shared clonotypes between healthy human individuals. None of the donors, who were healthy HIV-negative adults, had recently had acute infections or vaccinations. The data were produced by immunoSEQ multiplex PCR, yet TCRdb's version contains in-frame clones alone and is incomplete. Of 600,000 to 750,000 clones listed, approximately 77% are singletons. CDR3 length: 16 residues. Trimming stripped 6 bases from V and 6 bases from J, with 22 bases between. Germline-derived CDR1 and CDR2 are SGHNT and YYREEE (reference sequence). Notes on the study in general: Among a handful of donors, roughly 5% of naive CD4 clonotypes were found in common.

A remark on this clone: As yet, its antigen is unknown.

The chain couples TRBV5-4 to TRBJ2-1; D tentatively reads TRBD1 or TRBD2 (5 bases each). Material: memory CD4+ T cells sorted from blood. Regarding subset: CD45RA-negative fraction. The receptor was derived from a woman under 40 in good health. The CDR3 DNA reads TGTGCCAGCACCCCGGGTGGGGGAGCCCTATTCAATGAGCAGTTCTTC. As protein: CASTPGGGALFNEQFF.